This T cell receptor beta chain was retrieved from a study of vaccination and CD4 T cells after COVID-19. Study in general: The cells in question were stimulated using overlapping spike peptides derived from SARS-CoV-2, HCoV-NL63, HCoV-OC43 and HCoV-229E.

V was trimmed by 1 base and J by 6 bases, leaving 12 bases between them. This CDR3 contains 14 residues. Germline CDR1 is SEHNR and CDR2 is FQNEAQ (reference sequence). Treatment indicated: 10-day PBMC culture with coronavirus spike peptide pools or control peptides (ViraFEST assay). Under the ViraFEST approach, antigen-specific T cells were expanded with peptide pools and TCRs subsequently sequenced. As regards this clonotype: What it recognizes is unknown.

Study-wide points: It was observed that, in convalescent patients, a median about 90% of reactive clones arose only post-vaccination. The study found median SARS-CoV-2-reactive clonotypes rising from 21 to 38, not significantly.

The Oncomine TCR Beta short-read assay sequenced DNA from cultured CD4+ T cells. Via MiXCR, TCRdb re-called the PCR reads, giving one row per CDR3 protein. The sample carries about 20,000 distinct CDR3 sequences, around 60% recorded once. The receptor was derived from a human donor who had recovered from COVID-19. This chain uses TRBV7-9 with TRBJ1-1; no clear D gene. This material consisted of CD4+ T cells from blood, cultured in vitro, taken after SARS-CoV-2 vaccination. The CDR3 coding sequence is TGTGCCAGCAGCTTAGTAGCGGTTAAGGCTGAAGCTTTCTTT. Translated, it gives CASSLVAVKAEAFF.